A selection of T cell receptor beta chains follows, all from one sample in a study of T cell responses to AZD1222 COVID-19 vaccine. Method: immunoSEQ multiplex PCR; TCRdb's copy keeps in-frame clones and lacks some. The table shows more than 85,000 clones, with over 80% occurring only once. Sequenced here: peripheral blood, sampled on day 0 of AZD1222 vaccination. These receptors all come from an adult in good health. CDR3s include the opening cysteine and the closing phenylalanine or tryptophan. Each record gives: V gene, J gene, D gene, CDR3 protein, CDR3 DNA. D genes are given only for firm matches.

v_call: TRBV19; j_call: TRBJ2-7; d_call: TRBD1; cdr3_aa: CASSRDRDAYEQYF; cdr3_nt: TGTGCCAGCAGCCGGGACAGGGATGCCTACGAGCAGTACTTC
v_call: TRBV2; j_call: TRBJ2-1; d_call: NA; cdr3_aa: CASSDFDASFNEQFF; cdr3_nt: TGTGCCAGCAGTGACTTCGATGCCTCCTTTAATGAGCAGTTCTTC
v_call: TRBV19; j_call: TRBJ1-5; d_call: NA; cdr3_aa: CASSSTGLTLQPQHF; cdr3_nt: TGTGCCAGTAGTAGCACGGGCCTTACGCTTCAGCCCCAGCATTTT
v_call: TRBV10-3; j_call: TRBJ2-1; d_call: NA; cdr3_aa: CAINSQGGEMNEQFF; cdr3_nt: TGTGCCATCAATTCCCAGGGTGGTGAGATGAATGAGCAGTTCTTC
v_call: TRBV7-8; j_call: TRBJ2-5; d_call: NA; cdr3_aa: CASSLVRETQYF; cdr3_nt: TGTGCCAGCAGCTTAGTACGAGAGACCCAGTACTTC
v_call: TRBV10-1; j_call: TRBJ2-1; d_call: TRBD2; cdr3_aa: CASSQLAGGDNEQFF; cdr3_nt: TGCGCCAGCAGTCAACTAGCGGGAGGGGACAATGAGCAGTTCTTC
v_call: TRBV10-3; j_call: TRBJ2-2; d_call: NA; cdr3_aa: CAISESGQNTGELFF; cdr3_nt: TGTGCCATCAGTGAGTCGGGCCAGAACACCGGGGAGCTGTTTTTT
v_call: TRBV5-1; j_call: TRBJ1-5; d_call: NA; cdr3_aa: CASSLGAGLKQPQHF; cdr3_nt: TGCGCCAGCAGCTTGGGGGCAGGGTTGAAGCAGCCCCAGCATTTT
v_call: TRBV9; j_call: TRBJ1-2; d_call: NA; cdr3_aa: CASSIFEGTPYGYTF; cdr3_nt: TGTGCCAGCTCGATATTTGAGGGTACCCCATATGGCTACACCTTC
v_call: TRBV7-9; j_call: TRBJ2-7; d_call: NA; cdr3_aa: CASSPRVGYEQYF; cdr3_nt: TGTGCCAGCAGCCCGAGGGTGGGCTACGAGCAGTACTTC
v_call: TRBV6-2/TRBV6-3; j_call: TRBJ1-1; d_call: NA; cdr3_aa: CASSSEGLNTEAFF; cdr3_nt: TGTGCCAGCAGTAGCGAGGGGCTGAACACTGAAGCTTTCTTT
v_call: TRBV19; j_call: TRBJ1-4; d_call: NA; cdr3_aa: CASSPDVKLFF; cdr3_nt: TGTGCCAGTAGTCCCGATGTAAAACTGTTTTTT
v_call: TRBV5-1; j_call: TRBJ1-6; d_call: TRBD1; cdr3_aa: CASSLVTGGASPLHF; cdr3_nt: TGCGCCAGCAGCTTGGTGACAGGGGGCGCTTCACCCCTCCACTTT
v_call: TRBV6-1; j_call: TRBJ1-3; d_call: NA; cdr3_aa: CASSEGGAAGNTIYF; cdr3_nt: TGTGCCAGCAGTGAGGGGGGGGCGGCTGGAAACACCATATATTTT
v_call: TRBV15; j_call: TRBJ1-2; d_call: NA; cdr3_aa: CATSLSGPTENYGYTF; cdr3_nt: TGTGCCACCAGCTTATCGGGGCCTACAGAAAACTATGGCTACACCTTC